One sample yielded the 13 T cell receptor beta chains listed below, sequenced in a study of T-cell memory formation after mild COVID-19. TCRdb passed the 5' RACE reads through MiXCR, listing each CDR3 protein once. The sample contains about 250,000 distinct CDR3 sequences, about 17% of which appear only once. Sequenced material: PBMCs or a T cell subset sorted from them (not recorded which). The source of these receptors is a man aged 18 to 30 who had mild COVID-19 (a few samples of this study predate the infection). Cell type and time point are not known.

There are a few counts of this clonotype. The CDR3 coding sequence is TGTGCCAGCAGCTCCGGACACAACCAAGAGACCCAGTACTTC. This translates into CASSSGHNQETQYF. The rearrangement joins TRBV11-3 to TRBJ2-5, with D maybe TRBD1 (5 bases). Between the trimmed V and J ends, which lost 4 bases and 0 bases, there was a span of 9 bases. Germline-derived CDR1 and CDR2 are SGHNT and YENEEA. The CDR3 consists of 14 residues. The full variable domain, in which reference TRBV11-3 and TRBJ2-5 provide the parts outside the CDR3, is EAGVVQSPRYKIIEKKQPVAFWCNPISGHNTLYWYLQNLGQGPELLIRYENEEAVDDSQLPKDRFSAERLKGVDSTLKIQPAELGDSAVYLCASSSGHNQETQYFGPGTRLLVL.

V and J are TRBV27 and TRBJ1-6, with D unresolved. The germline V gene encodes CDR1 MNHEY and CDR2 SMNVEV (reference sequence). V lost 2 bases and J 8 bases, leaving 10 bases between the germline ends. CDR3 length: 14 residues. CDR3 coding DNA: TGTGCCAGCAGTTTAGAGGGTCTGGATTCACCCCTCCACTTT. This encodes CASSLEGLDSPLHF.

V and J are TRBV24-1 and TRBJ2-7; D is unresolved. The length of the CDR3 is 9 residues. Germline CDR1 is KGHDR and CDR2 is SFDVKD. Trimming removed 6 bases at V and 13 bases at J, with 9 bases between. The CDR3 region has the DNA TGTGCCACCAGTCAAGGCAGCTACGTC. Amino acid sequence: CATSQGSYV.

Ten or more counts support this clonotype. CDR3 region: CASSPRDSPGAFF. The CDR3 bases are TGTGCCAGCAGCCCACGGGACAGTCCCGGGGCTTTCTTT. The rearrangement links TRBV7-2 to TRBJ1-1, with 7 bases identical to TRBD1. The CDR3 runs to 13 residues. With 5 bases clipped from V and 11 bases from J, the junction kept 11 bases outside the gene matches. CDR1 is SGHTA, CDR2 FQGNSA, per germline.

This clonotype has more than one count but fewer than ten. The chain is built from TRBV12-3 or TRBV12-4 and TRBJ1-1; D is ambiguous. The CDR3 has 16 residues. Trimming removed 5 bases at V and 5 bases at J, with 21 bases between. CDR3 nucleotides: TGTGCCAGCAGTCTCCCTCCGGCGAGAGAGGCGACTGAAGCTTTCTTT. The encoded protein is CASSLPPAREATEAFF.

V is TRBV19 and J is TRBJ1-6; tentative D call: TRBD1 (6 bases). Per germline, CDR1 LNHDA and CDR2 SQIVND (reference sequence). The CDR3 sequence is 15 residues long. Between the trimmed V and J ends, which lost 3 bases and 7 bases, there was a span of 13 bases. The CDR3 coding sequence is TGTGCCAGTAGTATTCGGGGGGCGAGGAATTCACCCCTCCACTTT. Translated: CASSIRGARNSPLHF.

Of note for this clonotype: The junction departs from the called germline gene at one end, perhaps through a read error. V usage is TRBV7-3 and J usage is TRBJ1-2; D may be TRBD1 (5 bases). From germline, CDR1 is SGHTA and CDR2 FQGTGA. CDR3 length equals 16 residues. CDR3: CASSLTPRDGLYGYTF. The CDR3 region has the DNA TGTGCCAGCAGCCTAACCCCCCGGGACGGGCTCTATGGCTACACCTTC.

This clonotype was seen a few times. J is TRBJ2-2 and V is TRBV12-3 or TRBV12-4; a possible D gene is TRBD2 (6 bases). Trimming shortened V by 6 bases and J by 1 base, and 18 bases separated the two germline ends. The CDR3 spans 17 residues. CDR3: CASSKPRGDLNTGELFF. The CDR3 DNA sequence: TGTGCCAGCAGCAAGCCACGCGGGGATTTGAACACCGGGGAGCTGTTTTTT.

V usage is TRBV12-3 or TRBV12-4 and J usage is TRBJ2-3, with TRBD1 identical over 8 bases. Losses at the gene ends were 5 bases for V and 1 base for J; bases not matched to a gene: 5. The CDR3 spans 15 residues. CDR3 region: CASSQDRVGTDTQYF. CDR3 DNA sequence: TGTGCCAGCAGTCAGGACAGGGTTGGCACAGATACGCAGTATTTT.

This clonotype showed up many times. This chain joins TRBV7-3 and TRBJ2-6; D remains unclear. The germline V gene encodes CDR1 SGHTA and CDR2 FQGTGA. V was pared by 7 bases and J by 10 bases, with 23 bases between. This CDR3 is 16 amino acids long. CDR3 loop: CASTTHWAARFNVLTF. The CDR3 bases are TGTGCCAGCACCACCCACTGGGCAGCGAGGTTTAACGTCCTGACTTTC.

As DNA, the CDR3 is TGTGCCAGCCGGGCAGGGGGGATCGATGAGCAGTTCTTC. Translation gives CASRAGGIDEQFF. The chain links TRBV28 to TRBJ2-1; TRBD1 might be the D (7 bases). The germline V gene encodes CDR1 MDHEN and CDR2 SYDVKM. CDR3 length: 13 amino acids. V was trimmed by 8 bases and J by 8 bases, leaving 16 bases between them.

The gene calls are TRBV11-2 and TRBJ2-2; 8 bases map to TRBD1. The V and J ends lost 6 bases and 7 bases, in that order; junction bases with no gene match: 7. The germline CDR1 and CDR2 sequences are SGHAT and FQNNGV. This CDR3 region has 14 residues. This CDR3 reads CASRETGEVGELFF. The CDR3 DNA sequence: TGTGCCAGCAGAGAGACAGGGGAGGTCGGGGAGCTGTTTTTT. Full variable domain (outside the CDR3, taken from reference TRBV11-2 and TRBJ2-2): EAGVAQSPRYKIIEKRQSVAFWCNPISGHATLYWYQQILGQGPKLLIQFQNNGVVDDSQLPKDRFSAERLKGVDSTLKIQPAKLEDSAVYLCASRETGEVGELFFGEGSRLTVL.

This clonotype was picked up many times. J is TRBJ2-6 and V is TRBV20-1, with no clear D. The germline CDR1 and CDR2 sequences are DFQATT and SNEGSKA (reference sequence). V was shortened by 6 bases and J by 2 bases, with 11 bases between the two germline ends. The CDR3 has 14 residues. CDR3 region: CSAHAWAGANVLTF. The DNA of the CDR3 is TGCAGTGCCCACGCCTGGGCTGGGGCCAACGTCCTGACTTTC.